The 13 T cell receptor beta chains listed next were all sequenced from one sample in a study of blood T cell repertoires in COVID-19. Sequencing used immunoSEQ multiplex PCR; TCRdb keeps in-frame clones, though not all of them. The table shows 150,000 or so clones, with about 76% occurring only once. The sequenced sample consisted of peripheral blood. Receptors originate from a woman between 65 and 79 years old with COVID-19, enrolled during active disease.

This chain joins TRBV18 and TRBJ1-5; no clear D gene. The CDR3 has 15 residues. Germline values: CDR1 KGHSH, CDR2 LQKENI. With 6 bases removed from V and 3 bases from J, the gap between germline ends came to 15 bases. DNA for the CDR3: TGTGCCAGCTCCTCCCTCCGGGATATCAATCAGCCCCAGCATTTT. Protein product: CASSSLRDINQPQHF.

The chain carries TRBV2 and TRBJ1-2; D possibly corresponds to TRBD1 (5 bases). This CDR3 is built from 14 residues. Germline V gives CDR1 SNHLY, CDR2 FYNNEI. V lost 4 bases to trimming and J lost 1 base, with 10 bases between them. The CDR3 bases are TGTGCCAGCAGTGTACAGGTAGTTAACTATGGCTACACCTTC. Translating it yields CASSVQVVNYGYTF. Together with reference TRBV2 and TRBJ1-2, the CDR3 gives the full variable domain: EPEVTQTPSHQVTQMGQEVILRCVPISNHLYFYWYRQILGQKVEFLVSFYNNEISEKSEIFDDQFSVERPDGSNFTLKIRSTKLEDSAMYFCASSVQVVNYGYTFGSGTRLTVV.

This chain links TRBV4-3 with TRBJ2-1; TRBD2 might be the D (6 bases). V was cut by 0 bases and J by 5 bases, with 26 bases left in between. This CDR3 region has 20 residues. The germline gives CDR1 LGHNA, CDR2 YSLEER. The CDR3 DNA sequence: TGCGCCAGCAGCCAAGAAATCGGAGTAGTTGCGGGACCGGAGGACAATGAGCAGTTCTTC. Its protein product is CASSQEIGVVAGPEDNEQFF.

The chain links TRBV6-5 to TRBJ1-2; D gene unclear. The CDR3 sequence is 13 residues long. Germline CDR1 reads MNHEY; CDR2 reads SVGAGI. V was pared by 5 bases and J by 14 bases, with 21 bases between. The CDR3 sequence: CASSPQRHDPQTF. The CDR3, as DNA: TGTGCCAGCAGTCCACAAAGACACGACCCTCAAACCTTC.

The V gene is TRBV6-5, the J gene TRBJ2-7; the match to TRBD1 covers 10 bases. The CDR3 has 14 amino acids. Per the germline V gene, CDR1 is MNHEY and CDR2 is SVGAGI. V trimming: 6 bases; J trimming: 5 bases; junction bases outside the gene matches: 7. CDR3 DNA: TGTGCCAGCAGGAAACGGGACAGGGGCCACGAGCAGTACTTC. It yields the protein CASRKRDRGHEQYF.

This clone was counted a single time. The rearrangement links TRBV7-9 to TRBJ1-4; 7 nucleotides agree with TRBD1. Germline assignment: CDR1 SEHNR and CDR2 FQNEAQ (reference sequence). This CDR3 region has 14 residues. With 6 bases clipped from V and 5 bases from J, the junction kept 6 bases outside the gene matches. Written as DNA, the CDR3 is TGTGCCAGCAGACCCGGGACAGCCAATGAAAAACTGTTTTTT. Protein sequence: CASRPGTANEKLFF.

This clone was detected only a few times. This CDR3 reads CASSLAPPLEETQYF. The CDR3 nucleotides are TGTGCCAGCAGCTTAGCGCCCCCGCTAGAGGAGACCCAGTACTTC. The chain has TRBV7-9 and TRBJ2-5; D not resolved. V lost 0 bases, J lost 5 bases, and 13 bases lay in between. This CDR3 is built from 15 residues. CDR1 SEHNR and CDR2 FQNEAQ come from the germline V gene (reference sequence).

The chain uses TRBV19 and TRBJ1-1; D might be TRBD1 (6 bases). The CDR3 runs 13 residues. Trimming removed 3 bases at V and 6 bases at J, with 11 bases between. Germline V gives CDR1 LNHDA, CDR2 SQIVND (reference sequence). This CDR3 reads CASSIVRGSEAFF. The CDR3 DNA reads as TGTGCCAGTAGTATTGTCAGGGGATCTGAAGCTTTCTTT.

This chain joins TRBV6-2 or TRBV6-3 and TRBJ2-3; 9 bases align to TRBD1. CDR1 MNHEY and CDR2 SVGEGT come from the germline V gene. The CDR3 has 15 residues. The junction had 13 bases not matched to a gene; V was cut back by 6 bases and J by 9 bases. The CDR3 DNA reads as TGTGCCAGCAGCCCGAGAAGGGACAGGGAGGACACGCAGTATTTT. This translates into CASSPRRDREDTQYF.

This clone appeared a few times. The CDR3 is CASSLLQGPTDGYTF. Written as DNA, the CDR3 is TGTGCCAGCAGCTTGTTGCAGGGCCCCACCGACGGCTACACCTTC. This chain connects TRBV5-6 to TRBJ1-2; TRBD1 might be the D (5 bases). The CDR3 covers 15 residues. Germline V gene data show CDR1 as SGHDT and CDR2 as YYEEEE. The V gene lost 1 base and the J gene lost 8 bases, with 18 bases spanning the gap. Variable domain in full (rest from reference TRBV5-6 and TRBJ1-2): DAGVTQSPTHLIKTRGQQVTLRCSPKSGHDTVSWYQQALGQGPQFIFQYYEEEERQRGNFPDRFSGHQFPNYSSELNVNALLLGDSALYLCASSLLQGPTDGYTFGSGTRLTVV.

Note on this clone: A junction end diverges from the germline sequence, so it may reflect a read error. The chain has TRBV7-6 and TRBJ2-5; the D is unclear. The CDR3 sequence is 13 residues long. Germline CDR1 is SGHVS and CDR2 is FNYEAQ. The CDR3 DNA follows: TGTGCCAGCAGCGTAGCTCTCCAAGAGACCCAGTACTTC. This sequence encodes CASSVALQETQYF.

The V and J genes are TRBV20-1 and TRBJ1-2; a possible D gene is TRBD1 (5 bases). The V gene's germline CDR1 is DFQATT and CDR2 SNEGSKA (reference sequence). Deletions cut 3 bases from V and 2 bases from J, with 10 bases between. The length of the CDR3 is 13 residues. The CDR3, as DNA: TGCAGTGCTAGTCGGGAGGGGAACTATGGCTACACCTTC. Translating it yields CSASREGNYGYTF.

This clone has more than one count but fewer than ten. This CDR3 is also generated by other DNA sequences in the sample. This sequence joins TRBV5-1 and TRBJ2-2, with a tentative D call TRBD1 (6 bases). The CDR3 loop spans 14 amino acids. Germline CDR1 reads SGHRS; CDR2 reads YFSETQ. Trimming stripped 7 bases from V and 0 bases from J, with 10 bases between. CDR3 sequence (DNA): TGCGCCAGCTCAAGGGACACGAACACCGGGGAGCTGTTTTTT. It specifies CASSRDTNTGELFF.